Presented here are 32 T cell receptor beta chains from one specimen sequenced in a study of T-cell memory formation after mild COVID-19 (dated by TCRdb to 2020 to 2023). The method behind the library was 5' RACE. Sequenced on an Illumina NovaSeq 6000. TCRdb trimmed public reads at Q25 via fastp, called clones via MiXCR and kept in-frame beta chains. Each record represents a unique CDR3 protein, reported with the most common genes and DNA among its rows. The sample profile shows around 370,000 distinct CDR3 sequences; 20% to 25% of them were found once. About 12% of the sample is taken by the ten largest. The sequenced material came from PBMCs or a T cell subset sorted from them (not recorded which). All receptors derive from an adult woman who had mild COVID-19 (a few samples of this study predate the infection). The sample titles of this study are shuffled in the database, so cell type and time point are left out; the donor was told from shared clones.

This clonotype was counted a few times. The V and J genes are TRBV3-1 and TRBJ1-1, with 8 bases that match TRBD1. Germline V CDR1 and CDR2: LGHDT, YNNKEL (reference sequence). Germline trimming cut 4 bases from V and 4 bases from J; bases unmatched to any gene: 8. The CDR3 has 15 residues. CDR3 residues: CASSPAQGQGTEAFF. For the CDR3, the DNA is TGTGCCAGCAGCCCCGCCCAAGGACAGGGCACTGAAGCTTTCTTT. The full variable domain, completed using reference TRBV3-1 and TRBJ1-1, is DTAVSQTPKYLVTQMGNDKSIKCEQNLGHDTMYWYKQDSKKFLKIMFSYNNKELIINETVPNRFSPKSPDKAHLNLHINSLELGDSAVYFCASSPAQGQGTEAFFGQGTRLTVV.

CDR3 residues: CASSSRAGGPRGKQYF. CDR3 coding DNA: TGTGCCAGCAGTTCTCGAGCGGGAGGGCCTCGTGGCAAGCAGTACTTC. This chain connects TRBV27 to TRBJ2-7, with TRBD2 identical over 10 bases. The CDR3 is 16 residues long. Germline V gives CDR1 MNHEY, CDR2 SMNVEV (reference sequence). V was pared by 4 bases and J by 8 bases, with 14 bases of the junction left unmatched.

This clonotype was detected many times. The chain carries TRBV5-1 and TRBJ2-7; 8 bases match TRBD1. J lost 4 bases, V lost 4 bases, and 4 bases had no gene match. The CDR3 sequence is 13 residues long. The germline gives CDR1 SGHRS, CDR2 YFSETQ. CDR3 in DNA: TGCGCCAGCAGCGCGGGACAGGCATACGAGCAGTACTTC. This sequence encodes CASSAGQAYEQYF.

This clonotype was detected a few times. The chain joins TRBV18 to TRBJ2-7, with D perhaps matching TRBD1 (5 bases). Trimming stripped 6 bases from V and 5 bases from J, with 11 bases between. The CDR3 totals 12 residues. The germline gives CDR1 KGHSH, CDR2 LQKENI. The CDR3 coding sequence is TGTGCCAGCTCGTCCGTGGACAACGAGCAGTACTTC. It yields the protein CASSSVDNEQYF.

This clonotype was recorded a few times. V usage is TRBV12-3 or TRBV12-4 and J usage is TRBJ2-1; D not certain. V shed 1 base and J shed 0 bases, with 7 bases lying between them. The CDR3 contains 15 residues. CDR3 residues: CASSLGSYSYNEQFF. For the CDR3, the DNA is TGTGCCAGCAGTTTAGGAAGTTACTCCTACAATGAGCAGTTCTTC.

In this sample, this clonotype turned up many times. The chain recombines TRBV6-5 with TRBJ1-5, with D maybe TRBD1 (6 bases). Per the germline V gene, CDR1 is MNHEY and CDR2 is SVGAGI. V gave up 5 bases and J gave up 6 bases, with 20 bases separating them. The CDR3 spans 16 residues. This chain's CDR3 is CASSVRRGGGGQPQHF. In DNA form, the CDR3 reads TGTGCCAGCAGTGTACGGAGGGGGGGAGGGGGTCAGCCCCAGCATTTT.

V gene TRBV6-5 combines with J gene TRBJ1-2; TRBD1 aligns across 7 bases. The CDR3 extends over 14 amino acids. Germline assignment: CDR1 MNHEY and CDR2 SVGAGI. The V segment lost 6 bases and the J segment 4 bases; nucleotides outside the gene matches: 8. CDR3 in amino acids: CASRLTGTGYGYTF. Here the CDR3 DNA reads TGTGCCAGCAGGTTGACAGGGACCGGCTATGGCTACACCTTC.

This clonotype was seen more than once but under ten times. The V and J genes are TRBV12-3 or TRBV12-4 and TRBJ1-3; unclear D gene. Trimming left V 5 bases short and J 4 bases short, with 6 bases between. CDR3 length equals 12 residues. CDR3 loop: CASSQAGNTIYF. Written as DNA, the CDR3 is TGTGCCAGCAGTCAAGCGGGAAACACCATATATTTT.

The chain has TRBV27 and TRBJ1-1; TRBD1 agrees at 12 bases. The germline CDR1 and CDR2 sequences are MNHEY and SMNVEV (reference sequence). CDR3 length: 15 residues. The trim removed 6 bases at V and 5 bases at J, leaving 7 bases unmatched. The CDR3 spells CASSRGQGARTEAFF. DNA of the CDR3: TGTGCCAGCAGCCGGGGACAGGGGGCTCGGACTGAAGCTTTCTTT.

About this clonotype: At one of its ends the junction is not consistent with the germline gene, which may arise from a read error. The chain employs TRBV7-3 and TRBJ1-1, with TRBD1 matching 9 bases. Germline assignment: CDR1 SGHTA and CDR2 FQGTGA. The CDR3 has 15 amino acids. The DNA of the CDR3 is TGTGCCAGCAGCCCAGGCGGGACAGGGAACCCTGAAGCTTTCTTT. This translates into CASSPGGTGNPEAFF.

This chain joins TRBV5-1 and TRBJ2-3; D unclear. V was clipped by 2 bases and J by 0 bases, with 10 bases between them. CDR3 size: 15 residues. From germline, CDR1 is SGHRS and CDR2 YFSETQ. CDR3 protein: CASSLHDTSTDTQYF. The CDR3 coding sequence is TGCGCCAGCAGCTTACATGACACTAGCACAGATACGCAGTATTTT.

The chain is built from TRBV9 and TRBJ2-3; 9 bases map to TRBD2. This CDR3 region has 17 residues. V lost 3 bases to trimming and J lost 3 bases; unmatched junction nucleotides: 11. The germline V gene encodes CDR1 SGDLS and CDR2 YYNGEE. CDR3 sequence reads: CASSARASGMGTDTQYF. The CDR3 region has the DNA TGTGCCAGCAGCGCCAGGGCTAGCGGGATGGGGACAGATACGCAGTATTTT.

In this sample, this clonotype turned up a few times. V gene TRBV5-8 combines with J gene TRBJ2-1; 7 bases match TRBD1. The CDR3 is made up of 15 amino acids. Trimming cost V 3 bases and J 2 bases; bases outside gene matches: 5. Germline V gene data show CDR1 as SGHTS and CDR2 as YDEGEE. The chain's CDR3 is CASSSQGLPYNEQFF. The CDR3 DNA follows: TGTGCCAGCAGCTCACAGGGGCTACCCTACAATGAGCAGTTCTTC.

V usage is TRBV20-1 and J usage is TRBJ1-2; 8 bases match TRBD1. V shed 6 bases and J 7 bases; nucleotides not matched to a gene: 7. The CDR3 runs to 12 residues. Germline CDR1 and CDR2: DFQATT and SNEGSKA (reference sequence). CDR3 sequence: CSAGTGVLGYTF. In DNA form, the CDR3 reads TGCAGTGCCGGGACAGGAGTGCTTGGCTACACCTTC.

This clonotype has just a few counts. The chain joins TRBV5-5 to TRBJ1-5; TRBD1 matches 9 bases. CDR1 is SGHKS and CDR2 is YYEKEE in the germline V gene (reference sequence). The CDR3 runs to 16 residues. The ends lost 1 base at V and 4 bases at J; junction bases unmatched: 6. This CDR3 reads CASSLTDRGRNQPQHF. The CDR3 DNA follows: TGTGCCAGCAGCTTGACGGACAGGGGTAGGAATCAGCCCCAGCATTTT.

This chain uses TRBV3-1 with TRBJ2-3, with TRBD2 matching 12 bases. This CDR3 comprises 17 residues. Germline V CDR1 and CDR2: LGHDT, YNNKEL (reference sequence). Trimming cost V 2 bases and J 2 bases; bases outside gene matches: 5. CDR3 DNA sequence: TGTGCCAGCAGCCAATCACGACTAGCGGGAGCCACAGATACGCAGTATTTT. Translated: CASSQSRLAGATDTQYF.

V usage is TRBV12-3 or TRBV12-4 and J usage is TRBJ2-1; 9 bases fit TRBD2. The CDR3 is made up of 17 amino acids. With 7 bases clipped from V and 4 bases from J, the junction kept 14 bases outside the gene matches. As DNA, the CDR3 is TGTGCCAGCACCACCCCCCCAACTAGCGGGTTATACAATGAGCAGTTCTTC. Translation gives CASTTPPTSGLYNEQFF.

This chain links TRBV11-2 with TRBJ2-4, with D perhaps TRBD2 (6 bases). There are 15 residues in the CDR3. CDR1 is SGHAT, CDR2 FQNNGV, per germline. V lost 1 base, J lost 6 bases, and 13 bases lay in between. The CDR3 region is CASSLGTGTLNIQYF. For the CDR3, the DNA is TGTGCCAGCAGCTTAGGTACCGGGACTTTAAACATTCAGTACTTC. The full variable domain, with the rest looked up from reference TRBV11-2 and TRBJ2-4, is EAGVAQSPRYKIIEKRQSVAFWCNPISGHATLYWYQQILGQGPKLLIQFQNNGVVDDSQLPKDRFSAERLKGVDSTLKIQPAKLEDSAVYLCASSLGTGTLNIQYFGAGTRLSVL.

The chain couples TRBV19 to TRBJ2-1; 7 nucleotides line up with TRBD2. The ends lost 0 bases at V and 9 bases at J; junction bases unmatched: 5. Germline V gives CDR1 LNHDA, CDR2 SQIVND (reference sequence). This CDR3 has 14 amino acids. CDR3 loop: CASSIDGRGAEQFF. CDR3 in DNA: TGTGCCAGTAGTATAGATGGGAGGGGCGCTGAGCAGTTCTTC.

The sample holds a few counts of this clonotype. The V call is TRBV6-5, the J call TRBJ2-7, with a weak D call TRBD1 (5 bases). The CDR3 runs 15 residues. Germline values: CDR1 MNHEY, CDR2 SVGAGI. V shed 0 bases and J shed 6 bases, with 15 bases lying between them. The CDR3 DNA is TGTGCCAGCAGTTACTCGAGTAGGACAAGAGCCGAGCAGTACTTC. The encoded protein is CASSYSSRTRAEQYF.

This clonotype was seen only a few times. The chain links TRBV12-3 or TRBV12-4 to TRBJ2-2; D unresolved. There are 14 residues in the CDR3. V was trimmed by 2 bases and J by 4 bases, leaving 8 bases between them. The CDR3 DNA follows: TGTGCCAGCAGTTTAACAGAGTCCACCGGGGAGCTGTTTTTT. This encodes CASSLTESTGELFF.

This clonotype was seen a few times. This chain connects TRBV7-8 to TRBJ2-1; tentatively, D is TRBD1 (5 bases). In germline, CDR1 is SGHVS, CDR2 FQNEAQ. Trimming pared 5 bases from V and 0 bases from J, leaving 11 bases between. The CDR3 length is 15 residues. The CDR3 region has the DNA TGTGCCAGCAGCCTCACAGGTATCTCCTACAATGAGCAGTTCTTC. It translates to CASSLTGISYNEQFF.

This clonotype came up a few times. V is TRBV3-1 and J is TRBJ1-4; D is undetermined. The CDR3 totals 15 residues. Germline V gene data show CDR1 as LGHDT and CDR2 as YNNKEL (reference sequence). V was pared by 4 bases and J by 0 bases, with 9 bases between. CDR3: CASSPGSPTNEKLFF. The CDR3, as DNA: TGTGCCAGCAGCCCCGGGTCTCCAACTAATGAAAAACTGTTTTTT.

This clonotype has at least ten counts. The V call is TRBV6-5, the J call TRBJ2-7; 9 bases are shared with TRBD1. CDR1 and CDR2 (germline): MNHEY, SVGAGI. Unmatched junction bases numbered 7, after V lost 3 bases and J lost 4 bases. The CDR3 is 15 amino acids. CDR3 in amino acids: CASSYWTGARYEQYF. CDR3 DNA: TGTGCCAGCAGTTATTGGACAGGGGCTAGATACGAGCAGTACTTC.

This clonotype showed up just a few times. This chain joins TRBV24-1 and TRBJ2-1; D gene unclear. This CDR3 is built from 12 residues. V lost 6 bases, J lost 5 bases, and 7 bases lay in between. Germline V gives CDR1 KGHDR, CDR2 SFDVKD. CDR3 nucleotide sequence: TGTGCCACCAGTACCCGGGACAATGAGCAGTTCTTC. Protein: CATSTRDNEQFF.

This clonotype was observed a handful of times. The rearrangement joins TRBV7-3 to TRBJ2-3; possible D gene TRBD2, 6 bases. V was trimmed by 5 bases and J by 8 bases, leaving 17 bases between them. This CDR3 region has 14 residues. Germline V gene data show CDR1 as SGHTA and CDR2 as FQGTGA. The CDR3 DNA follows: TGTGCCAGCAGCCCGGACGGCCTCGGGGGTACGCAGTATTTT. The encoded protein is CASSPDGLGGTQYF.

This clonotype was picked up a small number of times. The chain employs TRBV29-1 and TRBJ1-2, with 9 bases identical to TRBD1. Germline trimming cut 4 bases from V and 6 bases from J; bases unmatched to any gene: 6. The CDR3 totals 13 residues. Germline lookup yields CDR1 SQVTM and CDR2 ANQGSEA. CDR3 nucleotides: TGCAGCGTTGCCTCGGGACAGGGCAATGGCTACACCTTC. Translated, it gives CSVASGQGNGYTF. Supplemented by reference TRBV29-1 and TRBJ1-2, the full variable domain reads SAVISQKPSRDICQRGTSLTIQCQVDSQVTMMFWYRQQPGQSLTLIATANQGSEATYESGFVIDKFPISRPNLTFSTLTVSNMSPEDSSIYLCSVASGQGNGYTFGSGTRLTVV.

The chain is built from TRBV20-1 and TRBJ2-1; perhaps TRBD2 as D (5 bases). The germline V gene has CDR1 DFQATT and CDR2 SNEGSKA (reference sequence). Trimming left V 4 bases short and J 8 bases short, with 18 bases between. CDR3 size: 14 residues. CDR3 loop: CSAIEGVRRHEQFF. The DNA of the CDR3 is TGCAGTGCTATTGAGGGAGTCAGGCGCCATGAGCAGTTCTTC.

The gene calls are TRBV5-1 and TRBJ2-3; TRBD1 agrees at 9 bases. Germline lookup yields CDR1 SGHRS and CDR2 YFSETQ. The CDR3 has 14 amino acids. V was pared by 2 bases and J by 3 bases, with 1 base of the junction left unmatched. CDR3 sequence reads: CASSFGQGTDTQYF. In DNA, the CDR3 is TGCGCCAGCAGCTTCGGACAGGGGACAGATACGCAGTATTTT.

This rearrangement joins TRBV5-5 to TRBJ2-7; D is unclear. The CDR3 is 15 residues long. V was shortened by 6 bases and J by 0 bases, with 16 bases between the two germline ends. Germline V gene lookup returns CDR1 SGHKS and CDR2 YYEKEE (reference sequence). DNA of the CDR3: TGTGCCAGCACCTCTTACCTTGGAAGCTCCTACGAGCAGTACTTC. Encoded protein: CASTSYLGSSYEQYF.

This clonotype was recorded a few times. The J gene is TRBJ2-4, the V gene TRBV6-2 or TRBV6-3; D is possibly TRBD1 (5 bases). Germline V lookup: CDR1 MNHEY, CDR2 SVGEGT. This CDR3 has 18 amino acids. With 7 bases removed from V and 2 bases from J, the gap between germline ends came to 24 bases. In DNA, the CDR3 is TGTGCCAGCACCGAGGATAGACAGCGTGTTATGACCAAAAACATTCAGTACTTC. The encoded protein is CASTEDRQRVMTKNIQYF.

This clonotype was counted many times. The chain uses TRBV12-3 or TRBV12-4 and TRBJ2-3; 11 bases are a match to TRBD1. V gave up 3 bases and J gave up 3 bases; unmatched junction bases: 2. The CDR3 contains 15 residues. CDR3 loop: CASSFGDRGTDTQYF. The CDR3 DNA reads TGTGCCAGCAGTTTTGGGGACAGGGGGACAGATACGCAGTATTTT.